This T cell receptor beta chain was obtained from a study of blood T cells in healthy people across ages. As regards this clonotype: The antigen is not known.

The CDR3 is made up of 12 amino acids. The germline CDR1 and CDR2 sequences are ENHRY and SYGVKD. The second PCR ran about 6 to 12 cycles with a sample-barcoded 5' primer and J-beta primers. MiXCR was run by TCRdb on the 5' RACE reads, yielding one entry per CDR3 protein. The data hold fewer than 1,000,000 distinct CDR3 sequences, with 46% observed a single time. Overall study findings and caveats: A roughly linear age-dependent decrease characterized TCR beta diversity per million T cells.

Total RNA, at least 6 micrograms per sample, was extracted from PBMCs. The chain joins TRBV10-3 to TRBJ2-4; 10 nucleotides match TRBD1. The J call may be mistaken, given a closer DNA end match to TRBJ2-7. The receptor comes from a man at least 80 years old in good health. Material for sequencing was blood. CDR3 sequence (DNA): TGTGCCATGGGGACAGGGGACGCCGAGCAGTACTTC. Translated, it gives CAMGTGDAEQYF.